This T cell receptor beta chain stems from a study of T-cell memory formation after mild COVID-19. Study results and caveats: Memory from before infection featured some responding clones, which suggests cross-reactive memory joined. While clones contracting from day 15 to 85 were balanced between CD4 and CD8, later expanders leaned CD4+.

J lost 8 bases, V lost 3 bases, and 14 bases had no gene match. The CDR3 has 17 amino acids. Concerning this clonotype: Its antigen is currently unknown.

TCRdb redid the calling of the 5' RACE reads with MiXCR, one entry per CDR3 protein. The profile shows roughly 310,000 distinct CDR3 sequences, more than 15% of them singletons. The origin of this receptor is a man younger than 35 who had mild COVID-19 (a few samples of this study predate the infection). Cell type and time point are not known. Material for sequencing was PBMCs or a T cell subset sorted from them (not recorded which). The V call is TRBV12-3 or TRBV12-4, the J call TRBJ2-1, with 9 bases fitting TRBD1. This chain's CDR3 is CASSFFHRDRVGDEQFF. Here the CDR3 DNA reads TGTGCCAGCAGTTTTTTTCATCGGGACAGGGTAGGGGATGAGCAGTTCTTC.